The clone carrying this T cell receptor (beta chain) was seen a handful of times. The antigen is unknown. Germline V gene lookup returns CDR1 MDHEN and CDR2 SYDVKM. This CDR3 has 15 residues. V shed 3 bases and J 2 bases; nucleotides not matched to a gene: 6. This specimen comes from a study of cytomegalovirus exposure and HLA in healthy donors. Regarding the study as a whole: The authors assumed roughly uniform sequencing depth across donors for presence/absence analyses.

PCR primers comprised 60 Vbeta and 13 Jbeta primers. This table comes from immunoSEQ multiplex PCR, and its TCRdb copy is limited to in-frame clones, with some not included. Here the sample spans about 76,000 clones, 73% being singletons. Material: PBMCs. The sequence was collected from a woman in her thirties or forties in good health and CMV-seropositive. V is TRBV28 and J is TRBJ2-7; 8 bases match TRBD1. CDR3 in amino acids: CASSFGQGAPYEQYF. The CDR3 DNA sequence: TGTGCCAGCAGTTTCGGGCAGGGGGCGCCCTACGAGCAGTACTTC. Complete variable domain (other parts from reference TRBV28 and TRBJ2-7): DVKVTQSSRYLVKRTGEKVFLECVQDMDHENMFWYRQDPGLGLRLIYFSYDVKMKEKGDIPEGYSVSREKKERFSLILESASTNQTSMYLCASSFGQGAPYEQYFGPGTRLTVT.